The TCR beta chain described here comes from a study of cytomegalovirus exposure and HLA in healthy donors. Study findings and constraints: In vitro checks showed that three CMV-associated chains really do target CMV antigens.

A multiplex PCR was run with 60 Vbeta primers and 13 Jbeta primers. In the original processing: The authors later counted roughly 87 million unique TCR beta chains, 8.5 million to 13 million of them shared. The assay was immunoSEQ multiplex PCR, and TCRdb's table has in-frame clones only and misses some. V and J calls plus clone size are reproduced from that table; the DNA served to infer D and trimming. Of fewer than 95,000 clones in the sample, around 82% were seen once. A remark on this clone: What it binds is unknown.

The sample was PBMCs. The sequence came from a man younger than 30 in good health and CMV-seronegative.

In DNA form, the CDR3 reads TGCGCCAGCAGCTTGAAGGAGGGAAGGATAGCCGGGGAGCTGTTTTTT. The encoded protein is CASSLKEGRIAGELFF. This chain links TRBV5-1 with TRBJ2-2; possibly TRBD2 for D (6 bases). The CDR3 totals 16 residues. The germline V gene has CDR1 SGHRS and CDR2 YFSETQ. V was shortened by 1 base and J by 6 bases, with 16 bases between the two germline ends.